This T cell receptor beta chain was obtained from a study of blood T cell repertoires in COVID-19. Clones were sequenced by immunoSEQ multiplex PCR, and TCRdb holds only the in-frame ones, with some missing. The data hold 150,000 to 200,000 clones, with roughly 87% observed a single time. CDR3 size: 21 residues. CDR1 and CDR2 from the germline V gene are SGDLS and YYNGEE. With 3 bases removed from V and 4 bases from J, the gap between germline ends came to 34 bases. This rearrangement joins TRBV9 to TRBJ1-2; D might be TRBD1 (6 bases). This receptor was identified in a human donor with acute COVID-19. The donor label of this sample is uncertain. The sequenced sample was PBMCs or T cells enriched from blood (not recorded which). The CDR3 region is CASSAKISRGGLRGRSYGYTF. The CDR3 nucleotides are TGTGCCAGCAGCGCGAAGATATCTCGAGGGGGTCTGAGGGGCCGTTCCTATGGCTACACCTTC.